One and the same sample provided the 19 T cell receptor beta chains below, sequenced in a study of CD8 T cells in Susac syndrome. Random hexamers served to reverse transcribe roughly 0.45 to 1 ug RNA. TCRdb analysed the immunoSEQ multiplex PCR reads with MiXCR anew, one entry per CDR3 protein. The repertoire consists of 150,000 to 200,000 distinct CDR3 sequences, with roughly 94% occurring once and the leading ten covering approximately 0.11%. Sequenced input: CD4+ T cells from PBMCs. These receptors came from a human donor with Susac syndrome.

This chain connects TRBV6-5 to TRBJ1-4; unclear D gene. The CDR3 length is 12 residues. Per germline, CDR1 MNHEY and CDR2 SVGAGI. V was cut by 5 bases and J by 7 bases, with 8 bases left in between. CDR3 sequence (DNA): TGTGCCAGCAGTAACCGAGGTGAAAAACTGTTTTTT. This gives the protein CASSNRGEKLFF.

This clonotype occurred once. The chain links TRBV19 to TRBJ1-6; D remains unclear. The CDR3 has 15 amino acids. Trimming took 10 bases from V and 7 from J, leaving 20 bases between them. Germline loops: CDR1 LNHDA, CDR2 SQIVND (reference sequence). The CDR3 sequence is CATTAAIQGNSPLHF. CDR3 DNA sequence: TGTGCCACCACAGCCGCTATACAAGGAAATTCACCCCTCCACTTT. Drawing the rest from reference TRBV19 and TRBJ1-6, the complete variable domain is DGGITQSPKYLFRKEGQNVTLSCEQNLNHDAMYWYRQDPGQGLRLIYYSQIVNDFQKGDIAEGYSVSREKKESFPLTVTSAQKNPTAFYLCATTAAIQGNSPLHFGNGTRLTVT.

This chain links TRBV25-1 with TRBJ2-5; 8 nucleotides match TRBD2. CDR1 is MGHDK, CDR2 SYGVNS, per germline. The CDR3 is 16 residues long. J gave up 5 bases and V 3 bases, and 11 bases lay outside the gene matches. CDR3 residues: CASSDPSGGILETQYF. CDR3 coding DNA: TGTGCCAGCAGTGACCCCAGCGGGGGCATTCTGGAGACCCAGTACTTC. Looking up the rest from reference TRBV25-1 and TRBJ2-5 gives the full variable domain: EADIYQTPRYLVIGTGKKITLECSQTMGHDKMYWYQQDPGMELHLIHYSYGVNSTEKGDLSSESTVSRIRTEHFPLTLESARPSHTSQYLCASSDPSGGILETQYFGPGTRLLVL.

The CDR3 region is CAWSVPGQGRGYGYTF. DNA of the CDR3: TGTGCCTGGAGTGTCCCGGGACAGGGACGTGGCTATGGCTACACCTTC. This chain uses TRBV30 with TRBJ1-2, with 9 positions matching TRBD1. V was clipped by 0 bases and J by 4 bases; unmatched bases: 9. Looked up from germline, CDR1 is GTSNPN and CDR2 is SVGIG (reference sequence). CDR3 length: 16 residues.

The chain uses TRBV5-1 and TRBJ2-7, with 7 bases matching TRBD1. The CDR3 extends over 13 amino acids. Per germline, CDR1 SGHRS and CDR2 YFSETQ. V lost 3 bases, J lost 9 bases, and 9 bases stayed unmatched. In DNA form, the CDR3 reads TGCGCCAGCAGCTCGGGACAGACCCAAGGGCAGTACTTC. Translating gives CASSSGQTQGQYF.

The genes are TRBV6-2 or TRBV6-3 and TRBJ1-2, with D tentatively TRBD1 (6 bases). CDR1 and CDR2 from the germline V gene are MNHEY and SVGEGT. The CDR3 covers 14 residues. The germline V and J ends were trimmed by 1 base and 8 bases, with 14 bases remaining between them. CDR3 sequence reads: CASSYLAGEDGYTF. The CDR3 DNA reads as TGTGCCAGCAGTTACTTGGCAGGGGAGGACGGCTACACCTTC.

This clonotype appeared once. In DNA form, the CDR3 reads TGTGCCAGCAGCTTATACCCGACGGAACCGCTTAACTATGGCTACACCTTC. It specifies CASSLYPTEPLNYGYTF. The chain recombines TRBV7-2 with TRBJ1-2; D remains unclear. Germline CDR1 SGHTA, CDR2 FQGNSA. The CDR3 runs 17 residues. V was shortened by 2 bases and J by 1 base, with 17 bases between the two germline ends.

The chain couples TRBV7-2 to TRBJ1-2; D not certain. Per germline, CDR1 SGHTA and CDR2 FQGNSA. CDR3 length equals 15 residues. V lost 7 bases and J 8 bases, leaving 23 bases between the germline ends. In nucleotides, the CDR3 is TGTGCCAGCACCCCTATGGTCTCAGGAGGGCACGGCTACACCTTC. Residues: CASTPMVSGGHGYTF.

J is TRBJ2-1 and V is TRBV6-2 or TRBV6-3; D possibly corresponds to TRBD1 (5 bases). In germline, CDR1 is MNHEY, CDR2 SVGEGT. V lost 5 bases and J lost 0, with 11 bases in between. This CDR3 has 15 residues. The CDR3 DNA reads TGTGCCAGCAGTCGACAGTCTAGCTCCTACAATGAGCAGTTCTTC. Translating gives CASSRQSSSYNEQFF.

This chain joins TRBV19 and TRBJ2-1, with 7 bases that match TRBD1. With 7 bases clipped from V and 5 bases from J, the junction kept 17 bases outside the gene matches. The V gene's germline CDR1 is LNHDA and CDR2 SQIVND (reference sequence). The CDR3 length is 17 residues. Here the CDR3 reads CASNYRGGSSPNNEQFF. For the CDR3, the DNA is TGTGCCAGTAATTACCGAGGGGGCTCGTCACCCAACAATGAGCAGTTCTTC.

The chain couples TRBV30 to TRBJ1-5; D not resolved. The V end was cut by 1 base, the J end by 0 bases, with 4 bases between. Germline values: CDR1 GTSNPN, CDR2 SVGIG (reference sequence). The CDR3 loop spans 13 amino acids. The CDR3 reads CAWSGSSNQPQHF. The CDR3 region has the DNA TGTGCCTGGAGTGGGAGTAGCAATCAGCCCCAGCATTTT.

The rearrangement links TRBV19 to TRBJ2-1; unclear D gene. The CDR3 totals 9 residues. The germline V gene encodes CDR1 LNHDA and CDR2 SQIVND (reference sequence). The germline V and J ends were trimmed by 8 bases and 10 bases, with 6 bases remaining between them. DNA of the CDR3: TGTGCCAGTCTCCAGGAGCAGTTCTTC. It translates to CASLQEQFF.

This sequence joins TRBV12-3 or TRBV12-4 and TRBJ2-3, with D possibly TRBD2 on 6 matching bases. The CDR3 runs 13 residues. The ends were cut back, 7 bases at V and 0 bases at J, with 8 bases in the middle. In DNA, the CDR3 is TGTGCCAGCATGGAGGGGAGCACAGATACGCAGTATTTT. This sequence encodes CASMEGSTDTQYF.

The rearrangement uses TRBV5-1 and TRBJ2-5; D gene uncertain. This CDR3 is 13 amino acids long. Trimming pared 4 bases from V and 5 bases from J, leaving 12 bases between. Germline V gene lookup returns CDR1 SGHRS and CDR2 YFSETQ. The CDR3 reads CASSPMGAETQYF. As DNA, the CDR3 is TGCGCCAGCAGCCCAATGGGCGCGGAGACCCAGTACTTC.

CDR3 in DNA: TGCGCCAGCAGCTCTGACAGGGGGGACACCGGGGAGCTGTTTTTT. As protein: CASSSDRGDTGELFF. The rearrangement joins TRBV5-1 to TRBJ2-2, with 9 nucleotides matching TRBD1. The CDR3 is 15 residues long. Germline CDR1 SGHRS, CDR2 YFSETQ. V was clipped by 3 bases and J by 3 bases; unmatched bases: 3.

This chain connects TRBV25-1 to TRBJ2-7; 9 bases match TRBD1. The germline CDR1 and CDR2 sequences are MGHDK and SYGVNS. The CDR3 totals 15 residues. The trim removed 2 bases at V and 5 bases at J, leaving 7 bases unmatched. CDR3 in amino acids: CASSENLDRGNEQYF. CDR3 bases: TGTGCCAGCAGTGAAAACCTGGACAGGGGAAACGAGCAGTACTTC.

The V gene is TRBV29-1, the J gene TRBJ1-1; no firm D call. The ends were cut back, 4 bases at V and 3 bases at J, with 12 bases in the middle. Germline CDR1 and CDR2: SQVTM and ANQGSEA. This CDR3 has 13 residues. CDR3 DNA: TGCAGCGTTGCCAGCGCCCGGGACACTGAAGCTTTCTTT. This codes for CSVASARDTEAFF.

In nucleotides, the CDR3 is TGTGCCAGCTCACCCGCGACTACAGGGCCCTATGGCTACACCTTC. Amino acids: CASSPATTGPYGYTF. This sequence joins TRBV18 and TRBJ1-2; tentative D call: TRBD1 (6 bases). The CDR3 contains 15 residues. Germline CDR1 is KGHSH and CDR2 is LQKENI. Deletions cut 3 bases from V and 4 bases from J, with 15 bases between.

The DNA for the CDR3 is TGTGCCAGCAGCCAAGATATGGGAGAGACCCAGTACTTC. This encodes CASSQDMGETQYF. The chain carries TRBV4-2 and TRBJ2-5; no clear D. V was cut by 0 bases and J by 4 bases, with 6 bases left in between. Germline V gene data show CDR1 as LGHNA and CDR2 as YNFKEQ. The CDR3 sequence is 13 residues long.